These 10 T cell receptor beta chains were all obtained from the same sample, sequenced in a study of blood T cells in healthy people across ages. The use of a sample-barcoded 5' primer and a J-beta primer mix characterized a second PCR of roughly 7 to 11 cycles. TCRdb passed the 5' RACE reads through MiXCR, listing each CDR3 protein once. Of some 930,000 distinct CDR3 sequences in the sample, 25% to 30% are singletons; the top ten hold roughly a tenth. The data were also submitted as part of a second study, on T cells of mothers and their children.

Sequencing was done on a sample of blood. These receptors all stem from a woman in her thirties or forties in good health.

This clonotype was found many times. The chain uses TRBV27 and TRBJ2-7; TRBD2 aligns across 7 bases. The CDR3 sequence is 17 residues long. Trimming cost V 2 bases and J 3 bases; bases outside gene matches: 13. The germline V gene has CDR1 MNHEY and CDR2 SMNVEV (reference sequence). The CDR3 DNA is TGTGCCAGCAGTTTAAGGCCTGCGGGGGTTTTAGACTACGAGCAGTACTTC. It codes for CASSLRPAGVLDYEQYF.

This clonotype was seen once. At one boundary the junction diverges from the germline segment, which might be a read error. The rearrangement joins TRBV28 to TRBJ2-7, with 11 nucleotides matching TRBD1. Germline V lookup: CDR1 MDHEN, CDR2 SYDVKM. The CDR3 has 15 residues. In DNA, the CDR3 is TGTGCCAGCAGTTCCAATGGACAGGGGGCGTACGGGCAGTACTTC. It encodes CASSSNGQGAYGQYF.

This clonotype occurred many times. This chain's CDR3 is CASSLGHTAGVDEQYF. CDR3 bases: TGTGCCAGCAGCTTAGGTCATACGGCAGGGGTCGACGAGCAGTACTTC. V is TRBV7-3 and J is TRBJ2-7, with a possible D match to TRBD1 (6 bases). The CDR3 is 16 residues long. Germline lookup yields CDR1 SGHTA and CDR2 FQGTGA. Trimming stripped 2 bases from V and 5 bases from J, with 19 bases between.

In this sample, this clonotype turned up a few times. One base away lies a much larger clone, so this may be a sequencing read error. The gene calls are TRBV6-6 and TRBJ2-3; TRBD1 agrees at 7 bases. J was trimmed by 5 bases and V by 4 bases; bases with no gene match: 3. There are 13 residues in the CDR3. Germline V CDR1 and CDR2: MNHNY, SVGAGI (reference sequence). CDR3 in amino acids: CASSLRGQDTQYF. The DNA of the CDR3 is TGTGCCAGCAGTTTAAGGGGGCAAGATACGCAGTATTTT.

In this sample, this clonotype turned up many times. The CDR3 DNA sequence: TGCGCCAGCAGTTCTAGACAGGGGGGATTGTACGAGCAGTACTTC. It yields the protein CASSSRQGGLYEQYF. This rearrangement joins TRBV5-1 to TRBJ2-7, with 9 bases aligning to TRBD1. There are 15 residues in the CDR3. Germline values: CDR1 SGHRS, CDR2 YFSETQ. V gave up 5 bases and J gave up 4 bases; unmatched junction bases: 10.

In regard to this clonotype: Being one base from a much bigger clone, this may be a read error. This chain links TRBV6-4 with TRBJ2-3, with 10 bases matching TRBD2. Germline CDR1 is MRHNA and CDR2 is SNTAGT. This CDR3 is 15 amino acids long. V shed 7 bases and J 1 base; nucleotides not matched to a gene: 5. CDR3 DNA sequence: TGTGCCAGCAACCGAAGCGGGGGGGGCACAGATACGCAGTATTTT. This sequence encodes CASNRSGGGTDTQYF.

The chain recombines TRBV4-3 with TRBJ2-7; 10 bases align to TRBD1. The trim removed 5 bases at V and 6 bases at J, leaving 10 bases unmatched. The CDR3 contains 15 residues. CDR1 is LGHNA and CDR2 is YSLEER in the germline V gene. The CDR3 nucleotides read TGCGCCAGCAGCTTAGCCGGGACAGGGGAGTCCGAGCAGTACTTC. It yields the protein CASSLAGTGESEQYF.

This clonotype showed up just a few times. With a much larger clone just one base away, this may be a read error. The J gene is TRBJ2-5, the V gene TRBV11-1, with D possibly TRBD1 on 6 matching bases. CDR3 length: 14 amino acids. V gave up 10 bases and J gave up 3 bases, with 18 bases separating them. Germline CDR1 is SGHAT and CDR2 is FQDESV (reference sequence). For the CDR3, the DNA is TGTGCCAACACCAAACAGGGATGGGAAGAGACCCAGTACTTC. The encoded protein is CANTKQGWEETQYF.

This clonotype was detected ten times or more. The CDR3 DNA reads as TGTGCCTGGAGTCCTCCGGGGAGCTCCTATAATTCACCCCTCCACTTT. Its protein is CAWSPPGSSYNSPLHF. This chain links TRBV30 with TRBJ1-6; no clear D gene. V gave up 2 bases and J gave up 0 bases, with 11 bases separating them. From germline, CDR1 is GTSNPN and CDR2 SVGIG (reference sequence). The CDR3 is 16 amino acids. Supplemented by reference TRBV30 and TRBJ1-6, the full variable domain reads SQTIHQWPATLVQPVGSPLSLECTVEGTSNPNLYWYRQAAGRGLQLLFYSVGIGQISSEVPQNLSASRPQDRQFILSSKKLLLSDSGFYLCAWSPPGSSYNSPLHFGNGTRLTVT.

The sample holds many counts of this clonotype. V is TRBV6-5 and J is TRBJ1-2; TRBD1 agrees at 9 bases. The V gene end was trimmed by 5 bases and the J gene end by 4 bases; junction bases not matched to a gene: 17. CDR1 is MNHEY, CDR2 SVGAGI, per germline. There are 18 residues in the CDR3. The CDR3 spells CASSHNTGQGIHTYGYTF. For the CDR3, the DNA is TGTGCCAGCAGTCACAACACTGGACAGGGGATCCACACCTATGGCTACACCTTC.